These 11 T cell receptor beta chains were all obtained from the same sample, sequenced in a study of post-analysis software for immune sequencing data. General study results and limits: With TRBV5-6, TRBV5-1 and TRBV20-1 included, roughly five TRBV segments were more frequent in patients than in controls.

Antigen specificity for these receptors is unknown. Unique molecular identifiers featured in each of the TCR beta cDNA libraries. One entry per CDR3 protein results from TCRdb running MiXCR on the PCR reads. The sample records approximately 160,000 distinct CDR3 sequences, 30% being singletons. The sequencing sample was made of blood. These receptors all stem from a girl aged 10-17 years with multiple sclerosis.

As concerns this clonotype: A much bigger clone sits one base away, suggesting this may be a read error. The chain joins TRBV12-3 or TRBV12-4 to TRBJ2-1, with D hard to call. The V gene lost 5 bases and the J gene lost 7 bases, with 6 bases spanning the gap. The length of the CDR3 is 11 residues. The chain's CDR3 is CASSPKNEQFF. CDR3 in DNA: TGTGCCAGCAGTCCTAAGAATGAGCAGTTCTTC.

This clonotype was counted only a few times. V gene TRBV20-1 combines with J gene TRBJ2-1; D is unresolved. CDR3 length: 16 amino acids. Germline CDR1 is DFQATT and CDR2 is SNEGSKA (reference sequence). V was pared by 5 bases and J by 0 bases, with 17 bases between. The CDR3 nucleotides read TGCAGTGCTTCCCTATTATTTTTAAGCTCCTACAATGAGCAGTTCTTC. Encoded protein: CSASLLFLSSYNEQFF.

This clonotype has a handful of counts. This chain joins TRBV20-1 and TRBJ1-1; 10 nucleotides agree with TRBD1. This CDR3 region has 14 residues. Germline V gene data show CDR1 as DFQATT and CDR2 as SNEGSKA (reference sequence). After removal of 4 bases from V and 4 bases from J, the junction contained 6 bases not matched to a gene. The CDR3 here is CSATRDRGRTEAFF. CDR3 coding DNA: TGCAGTGCTACTAGGGACAGGGGTCGCACTGAAGCTTTCTTT.

In this sample, this clonotype turned up many times. The chain recombines TRBV20-1 with TRBJ2-7; 7 positions match TRBD2. This CDR3 spans 13 amino acids. Germline loops: CDR1 DFQATT, CDR2 SNEGSKA (reference sequence). V lost 0 bases to trimming and J lost 2 bases; unmatched junction nucleotides: 1. This CDR3 is CSARDREAYEQYF. For the CDR3, the DNA is TGCAGTGCTAGAGATCGGGAGGCCTACGAGCAGTACTTC.

Only a few counts were recorded for this clonotype. V and J are TRBV12-3 or TRBV12-4 and TRBJ1-6, with D unresolved. V lost 2 bases to trimming and J lost 6 bases, with 14 bases between them. The CDR3 runs 16 residues. The CDR3 here is CASSLNGFEGNSPLHF. CDR3 DNA sequence: TGTGCCAGCAGTTTAAACGGCTTTGAGGGTAATTCACCCCTCCACTTT.

This clonotype came up a few times. Its ends do not fully match the called genes, so a read error is possible. The chain employs TRBV10-3 and TRBJ2-5; the D is unclear. CDR3 length: 14 residues. Looked up from germline, CDR1 is ENHRY and CDR2 is SYGVKD. The CDR3: CAVSVGKPQETQYF. CDR3 nucleotide sequence: TGTGCCGTCAGTGTGGGCAAGCCTCAAGAGACCCAGTACTTC.

The table lists this clonotype with a few counts. A read error may account for a junction end that differs from germline. The chain employs TRBV7-4 and TRBJ1-4; a weak D match, TRBD1 (6 bases). CDR3 size: 15 residues. Germline assignment: CDR1 SGHVT and CDR2 SQSDAQ. The CDR3: CAGSFRTGLNEKLFF. For the CDR3, the DNA is TGTGCCGGCAGCTTCAGAACAGGGCTAAATGAAAAACTGTTTTTT.

In this sample, this clonotype turned up many times. The chain employs TRBV12-3 or TRBV12-4 and TRBJ2-3; tentative D call: TRBD2 (5 bases). V lost 3 bases, J lost 6 bases, and 13 bases lay in between. This CDR3 contains 14 residues. The CDR3 sequence is CASSLAHRGDTQYF. CDR3 coding DNA: TGTGCCAGCAGTTTGGCCCACAGAGGGGATACGCAGTATTTT.

This clonotype was detected a few times. V usage is TRBV2 and J usage is TRBJ2-7; 7 bases are shared with TRBD1. The germline V gene has CDR1 SNHLY and CDR2 FYNNEI. This CDR3 is built from 18 residues. V dropped 6 bases and J dropped 0; count of bases not matched to a gene: 17. CDR3 sequence reads: CASRDYRDRQRSSYEQYF. For the CDR3, the DNA is TGTGCCAGCAGAGACTACCGGGACAGACAACGAAGCTCCTACGAGCAGTACTTC. Looking up the rest from reference TRBV2 and TRBJ2-7 gives the full variable domain: EPEVTQTPSHQVTQMGQEVILRCVPISNHLYFYWYRQILGQKVEFLVSFYNNEISEKSEIFDDQFSVERPDGSNFTLKIRSTKLEDSAMYFCASRDYRDRQRSSYEQYFGPGTRLTVT.

This clonotype was seen at least ten times. The chain couples TRBV5-1 to TRBJ2-7; the D gene is possibly TRBD2 (5 bases). Trimming shortened V by 5 bases and J by 0 bases, and 9 bases separated the two germline ends. The germline CDR1 and CDR2 sequences are SGHRS and YFSETQ. The CDR3 is 13 residues long. CDR3 residues: CASRLGGSYEQYF. DNA of the CDR3: TGCGCCAGCAGACTAGGTGGCTCCTACGAGCAGTACTTC. The full variable domain, with the rest looked up from reference TRBV5-1 and TRBJ2-7, is KAGVTQTPRYLIKTRGQQVTLSCSPISGHRSVSWYQQTPGQGLQFLFEYFSETQRNKGNFPGRFSGRQFSNSRSEMNVSTLELGDSALYLCASRLGGSYEQYFGPGTRLTVT.

The chain employs TRBV7-9 and TRBJ1-1; D is ambiguous. The germline gives CDR1 SEHNR, CDR2 FQNEAQ (reference sequence). V was trimmed by 4 bases and J by 6 bases, leaving 12 bases between them. The CDR3 spans 13 residues. The CDR3, as DNA: TGTGCCAGCAGCTCAACCCTAAGTCCTGAAGCTTTCTTT. Amino acids: CASSSTLSPEAFF.